This T cell receptor beta chain was obtained from a study of T cells in localized non-small cell lung cancer. The assay was immunoSEQ multiplex PCR, and TCRdb's table has in-frame clones only and misses some. Here the sample spans 35,000 to 40,000 clones, around 90% being singletons. The germline V gene encodes CDR1 MNHNS and CDR2 SASEGT. The V gene lost 9 bases and the J gene lost 7 bases, with 16 bases spanning the gap. The CDR3 extends over 14 amino acids. The sequence was obtained from a female donor of 60 years or more with stage I lung adenocarcinoma. This specimen was peripheral blood, taken before any cancer treatment. The chain has TRBV6-1 and TRBJ1-6; the D gene is possibly TRBD1 (5 bases). The CDR3 nucleotides read TGTGCCAGTTCCCAACGGGGCGAGAATTCACCCCTCCACTTT. Translating gives CASSQRGENSPLHF.